The clone carrying this T cell receptor beta chain was observed once. The data were obtained in a study of shared T cell receptors in the human thymus. The ends lost 0 bases at V and 6 bases at J; junction bases unmatched: 7. Germline V gene sequence: CDR1 MGHRA, CDR2 YSYEKL. The CDR3 has 15 residues. The assay was immunoSEQ multiplex PCR, and TCRdb's table has in-frame clones only and misses some. The data show approximately 730,000 clones, with 80% to 90% seen just once and 0.008% to 0.011% held by the top ten. The same specimen was also included in a second study, on human thymus T cells. That paper states: Related research found strongly overlapping thymic repertoires in unrelated individuals.

Sequenced material: thymocytes. This chain uses TRBV4-1 with TRBJ1-1; 7 nucleotides line up with TRBD1. This TCR was recovered from a girl under three years old with a congenital heart defect. CDR3 sequence (DNA): TGCGCCAGCAGCCAAGATGAAGGGGACAGAGCTGAAGCTTTCTTT. Encoded protein: CASSQDEGDRAEAFF.